Following are 5 T cell receptor beta chains from one sample sequenced in a study of blood T cells in healthy people across ages. A J-beta primer mix and a sample-barcoded 5' primer were used in a second PCR of roughly 7 to 12 cycles. MiXCR, applied by TCRdb to the 5' RACE reads, yields one record per CDR3 protein. The sample lists under 750,000 distinct CDR3 sequences, around 48% seen once, with 20% to 25% in the top ten. Sample: blood. These receptors were taken from an elderly man in good health.

The chain combines TRBV7-2 with TRBJ2-5; 10 bases are shared with TRBD2. The trim removed 5 bases at V and 2 bases at J, leaving 11 bases unmatched. Germline CDR1 and CDR2: SGHTA and FQGNSA. This CDR3 comprises 17 residues. CDR3 sequence reads: CASSLLGLADVQETQYF. In DNA form, the CDR3 reads TGTGCCAGCAGCCTTTTAGGACTAGCGGACGTTCAAGAGACCCAGTACTTC. The whole variable domain, filled in from reference TRBV7-2 and TRBJ2-5, reads GAGVSQSPSNKVTEKGKDVELRCDPISGHTALYWYRQSLGQGLEFLIYFQGNSAPDKSGLPSDRFSAERTGGSVSTLTIQRTQQEDSAVYLCASSLLGLADVQETQYFGPGTRLLVL.

The chain carries TRBV3-1 and TRBJ1-1; no firm D call. Trimming cost V 6 bases and J 2 bases, with 10 bases left between them. Germline CDR1 is LGHDT and CDR2 is YNNKEL (reference sequence). The CDR3 is 13 residues long. The CDR3 DNA is TGTGCCAGCAGTCCCTGGAGTAACACTGAAGCTTTCTTT. This sequence encodes CASSPWSNTEAFF.

CDR3: CASSFEGTTDEKLFF. The CDR3 nucleotides are TGCGCCAGCAGCTTTGAGGGGACAACAGATGAAAAACTGTTTTTT. This chain links TRBV5-1 with TRBJ1-4; D may be TRBD1 (6 bases). The CDR3 is made up of 15 amino acids. In germline, CDR1 is SGHRS, CDR2 YFSETQ. V was trimmed by 2 bases and J by 6 bases, leaving 14 bases between them.

The chain employs TRBV5-1 and TRBJ2-3; D is uncertain. Per the germline V gene, CDR1 is SGHRS and CDR2 is YFSETQ. Trimming pared 5 bases from V and 6 bases from J, leaving 16 bases between. CDR3 length: 14 amino acids. The CDR3 DNA reads as TGCGCCAGCAGGGCAAGAGTCAGCGAGGATACGCAGTATTTT. Its translation: CASRARVSEDTQYF.

This sequence joins TRBV20-1 and TRBJ2-1, with TRBD1 as a possible D gene (5 bases). The V end lost 7 bases, the J end lost 0 bases, and 13 bases lay between the germline ends. The V gene's germline CDR1 is DFQATT and CDR2 SNEGSKA (reference sequence). The CDR3 runs 14 residues. The CDR3 sequence is CSVNRWDSYNEQFF. The CDR3 DNA follows: TGCAGTGTTAACAGGTGGGACTCCTACAATGAGCAGTTCTTC.